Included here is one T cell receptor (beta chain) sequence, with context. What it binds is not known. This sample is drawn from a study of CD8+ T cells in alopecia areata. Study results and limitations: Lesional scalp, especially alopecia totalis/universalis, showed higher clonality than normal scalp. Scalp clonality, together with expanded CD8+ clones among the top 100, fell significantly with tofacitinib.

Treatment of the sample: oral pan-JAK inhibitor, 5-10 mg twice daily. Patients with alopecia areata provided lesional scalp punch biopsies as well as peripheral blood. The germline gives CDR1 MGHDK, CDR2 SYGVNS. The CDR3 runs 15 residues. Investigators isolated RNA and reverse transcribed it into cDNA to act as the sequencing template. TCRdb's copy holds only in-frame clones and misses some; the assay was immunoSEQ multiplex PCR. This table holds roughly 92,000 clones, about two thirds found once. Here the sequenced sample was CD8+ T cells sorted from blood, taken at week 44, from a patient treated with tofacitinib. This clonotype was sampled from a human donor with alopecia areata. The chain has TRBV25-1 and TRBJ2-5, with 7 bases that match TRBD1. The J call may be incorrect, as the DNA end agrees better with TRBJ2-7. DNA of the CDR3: TGTGCCAGCAGTGACCGGGACAGCGTTTTGGACGAGCAGTACTTC. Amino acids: CASSDRDSVLDEQYF.